This T cell receptor (beta chain) was profiled in a study of blood T cell repertoires in COVID-19. Across the whole study: PBMCs, B-cell-depleted T cells, or T cells were the source of the cDNA or gDNA that made up the material.

The assay was immunoSEQ multiplex PCR, and TCRdb's table has in-frame clones only and misses some. The data contain around 200,000 clones, around 84% of them singletons. CDR3 length: 13 residues. V dropped 5 bases and J dropped 2 bases, with 10 bases sitting between them. CDR1 is KGHSH, CDR2 LQKENI, per germline. Participants were placed into cohorts based on the clinical history they reported. Before being deemed recovered, Cohort 3 donors had two negative PCRs, clearance, or symptom resolution. This clonotype was sampled from a man aged 35-49 years who had recovered from COVID-19. V gene TRBV18 combines with J gene TRBJ2-7; D is unresolved. Sequencing was carried out using PBMCs or T cells enriched from blood (not recorded which). CDR3: CASSRQEAYEQYF. Written as DNA, the CDR3 is TGTGCCAGCTCAAGGCAGGAAGCCTACGAGCAGTACTTC. Full variable domain (missing parts from reference TRBV18 and TRBJ2-7): NAGVMQNPRHLVRRRGQEARLRCSPMKGHSHVYWYRQLPEEGLKFMVYLQKENIIDESGMPKERFSAEFPKEGPSILRIQQVVRGDSAAYFCASSRQEAYEQYFGPGTRLTVT.